A selection of T cell receptor beta chains follows, all from one sample in a study of T-cell reconstitution after alpha-beta-depleted transplantation in children. TCRdb re-called the PCR reads with MiXCR, one entry per CDR3 protein. Here the sample spans around 700,000 distinct CDR3 sequences, less than 15% being singletons. The sample was PBMCs, taken before TCRalphabeta/CD19-depleted stem cell transplant. Receptors were obtained from a girl aged 2-10 years with congenital amegakaryocytic thrombocytopenia, due to receive a stem cell transplant. CDR3s leave out the opening cysteine and the closing phenylalanine or tryptophan.

TRBJ2-7 TRBV2 ASRSGTGSSYEQY
TRBJ2-5 TRBV7-9 ASSFARLPPYQETQY
TRBJ2-3 TRBV11-2 ATKPFLPSTDTQY
TRBJ1-1 TRBV5-1 ASSLESHPMNTEAF
TRBJ2-6 TRBV5-1 ATSPGGSGANVLT
TRBJ2-1 TRBV20-1 SARLVSGNNEQF
TRBJ1-2 TRBV14 ASSQGLYYGYT
TRBJ2-4 TRBV5-1 ASSSGGLAKNIQY
TRBJ2-3 TRBV5-1 ASSLVASYRGDTQY
TRBJ2-1 TRBV5-1 ASSQGGAYNEQF
TRBJ2-5 TRBV7-9 ASSLAGGTETQY
TRBJ2-3 TRBV7-9 ASSSTLPSTDTQY
TRBJ2-1 TRBV12-3/TRBV12-4 ASSFTREQF
TRBJ2-5 TRBV12-3/TRBV12-4 ASSFSSGPQETQY
TRBJ1-3 TRBV5-1 ASSLVGPIEGNTIY
TRBJ2-7 TRBV5-1 ASRLEDLTYEQY
TRBJ2-7 TRBV5-1 ASSLGAPGRAYEQY
TRBJ1-5 TRBV6-1 ASSEDGTGISPQH
TRBJ2-2 TRBV5-1 ASSLPTSGRSWTGELF
TRBJ2-7 TRBV7-2 ASSRTYYEVRGGFTYEQY